This T cell receptor (beta chain) stems from a study of cytotoxic CD8 clonotypes in ibrutinib-treated CLL. Background on the study: Within the patient group, under 12 were relapsed/refractory and approximately 16 treatment-naive, and around 18 were IGHV unmutated. Study-wide results and limits: Clonality correlated strongly with circulating CD8+ T cells and exceeded age-matched healthy donors at baseline.

This CDR3 contains 16 residues. From germline, CDR1 is SGHDT and CDR2 YYEEEE. V was clipped by 1 base and J by 0 bases, with 10 bases between them. Assay: immunoSEQ multiplex PCR; the TCRdb copy retains only in-frame clones and omits some. The sample has fewer than 150,000 clones; roughly 84% are singletons. Comment on this clone: Its antigen is not identified.

The chain uses TRBV5-6 and TRBJ1-4; possible D gene TRBD1, 5 bases. This receptor was taken from a human donor with chronic lymphocytic leukemia. Sequencing used PBMCs, obtained after 24 months of ibrutinib treatment. The DNA for the CDR3 is TGTGCCAGCAGCTTGTGGGGGGTCGCAACTAATGAAAAACTGTTTTTT. This translates into CASSLWGVATNEKLFF.